These T cell receptor beta chains were read from a single sample in a study of control samples from healthy donors and cancer patients. Only in-frame clones appear in the TCRdb table, and some are missing; sequencing was by immunoSEQ multiplex PCR. The sample holds roughly 100,000 clones, 83% seen once. The sequenced sample was blood. The receptors were gathered from a woman aged 45-65 years in good health. The CDR3 runs from the conserved cysteine through the conserved F or W. A D gene is named only where the DNA matches it firmly. Expanded clones are given a class, and other clones once, few, many or no size at all.

CDR3nt: TGTGCCAGCAGCCAGACAGGGCGTGGTGGCTACACCTTC
CDR3aa: CASSQTGRGGYTF
v_gene: TRBV6-2/TRBV6-3
j_gene: TRBJ1-2
d_gene: TRBD1
abundance: NA

CDR3nt: TGTGCCAGCAGCTTCGGACTAGCGGGAGGTGGCGAGCAGTACTTC
CDR3aa: CASSFGLAGGGEQYF
v_gene: TRBV5-4
j_gene: TRBJ2-7
d_gene: TRBD2
abundance: few

CDR3nt: TGCGCCAGCAGCCAAGTGATAGGGACAGGGGGCGGGGAGACCCAGTACTTC
CDR3aa: CASSQVIGTGGGETQYF
v_gene: TRBV4-3
j_gene: TRBJ2-5
d_gene: TRBD1
abundance: NA

CDR3nt: TGTGCCAGCAGCTTGGGTCTGGACGGGGAAGAGCAGTACTTC
CDR3aa: CASSLGLDGEEQYF
v_gene: TRBV5-4
j_gene: TRBJ2-7
d_gene: NA
abundance: NA

CDR3nt: TGTGCCAGCAGTGAAAGGGGCGGGGTCACAGATACGCAGTATTTT
CDR3aa: CASSERGGVTDTQYF
v_gene: TRBV6-1
j_gene: TRBJ2-3
d_gene: NA
abundance: NA

CDR3nt: TGTGCCAGCAGTTCATCATATAATTCACCCCTCCACTTT
CDR3aa: CASSSSYNSPLHF
v_gene: TRBV12-3/TRBV12-4
j_gene: TRBJ1-6
d_gene: NA
abundance: NA

CDR3nt: TGTGCCAGCAGACGAGGGGGCGCGAACACCGGGGAGCTGTTTTTT
CDR3aa: CASRRGGANTGELFF
v_gene: TRBV11-3
j_gene: TRBJ2-2
d_gene: TRBD1
abundance: NA

CDR3nt: TGTGCCAGCAGTGAGACAAATCAGCCCCAGCATTTT
CDR3aa: CASSETNQPQHF
v_gene: TRBV2
j_gene: TRBJ1-5
d_gene: NA
abundance: NA

CDR3nt: TGTGCCAGCATCCCGTTCTACAATGAGCAGTTCTTC
CDR3aa: CASIPFYNEQFF
v_gene: TRBV6-4
j_gene: TRBJ2-1
d_gene: NA
abundance: NA

CDR3nt: TGTGCCAGCAGCGCGAGGACTAGCGGGGGACAAGAGACCCAGTACTTC
CDR3aa: CASSARTSGGQETQYF
v_gene: TRBV11-3
j_gene: TRBJ2-5
d_gene: TRBD2
abundance: NA

CDR3nt: TGTGCCAGCTCACCGACAGCTGGTGAAAAACTGTTTTTT
CDR3aa: CASSPTAGEKLFF
v_gene: TRBV18
j_gene: TRBJ1-4
d_gene: NA
abundance: NA

CDR3nt: TGCGCCAGCAGCTTGGGTGACAGGATGGTAGGAAAGGGCTACACCTTC
CDR3aa: CASSLGDRMVGKGYTF
v_gene: TRBV5-1
j_gene: TRBJ1-2
d_gene: NA
abundance: NA

CDR3nt: TGTGCCTGGGGGCAAAATAATTCACCCCTCCACTTT
CDR3aa: CAWGQNNSPLHF
v_gene: TRBV30
j_gene: TRBJ1-6
d_gene: NA
abundance: few

CDR3nt: TGTGCCAGTAGTACCGGGACAGGGGGCTCCTACAATGAGCAGTTCTTC
CDR3aa: CASSTGTGGSYNEQFF
v_gene: TRBV19
j_gene: TRBJ2-1
d_gene: TRBD1
abundance: NA

CDR3nt: TGTGCCAGCAGCGCATCTCCGGGACAGGGACCCTACACCTTC
CDR3aa: CASSASPGQGPYTF
v_gene: TRBV9
j_gene: TRBJ1-2
d_gene: TRBD1
abundance: NA

CDR3nt: TGTGCCAGCAGTCTTGCGACAGAGCTCTCCTACAATGAGCAGTTCTTC
CDR3aa: CASSLATELSYNEQFF
v_gene: TRBV28
j_gene: TRBJ2-1
d_gene: NA
abundance: once

CDR3nt: TGTGCCAGCTCACCAAGGACAACAGATGTCTCTGGGGCCAACGTCCTGACTTTC
CDR3aa: CASSPRTTDVSGANVLTF
v_gene: TRBV18
j_gene: TRBJ2-6
d_gene: NA
abundance: NA

CDR3nt: TGTGCCAGCAGTGGTCAGGGTAATTCACCCCTCCACTTT
CDR3aa: CASSGQGNSPLHF
v_gene: TRBV12-3/TRBV12-4
j_gene: TRBJ1-6
d_gene: NA
abundance: NA

CDR3nt: TGTGCCAGCAGCCGAAGAGCGGCCTGGGGAGAGACCCAGTACTTC
CDR3aa: CASSRRAAWGETQYF
v_gene: TRBV11-2
j_gene: TRBJ2-5
d_gene: NA
abundance: NA

CDR3nt: TGTGCCAGTAGTCCCGGAGCCCCTGGAGAGACCCAGTACTTC
CDR3aa: CASSPGAPGETQYF
v_gene: TRBV19
j_gene: TRBJ2-5
d_gene: NA
abundance: few

CDR3nt: TGTGCCAGCAGTTTATCGGGTCTCGGGAGAGATGGAGGAGATACGCAGTATTTT
CDR3aa: CASSLSGLGRDGGDTQYF
v_gene: TRBV28
j_gene: TRBJ2-3
d_gene: NA
abundance: NA

CDR3nt: TGTGCCAGTAGTACAGGGGGGAAGACCCAGTACTTC
CDR3aa: CASSTGGKTQYF
v_gene: TRBV19
j_gene: TRBJ2-5
d_gene: NA
abundance: NA

CDR3nt: TGTGCCAGCATCACCAGTCGGGGAGGTGAAGCTTTCTTT
CDR3aa: CASITSRGGEAFF
v_gene: TRBV6-6
j_gene: TRBJ1-1
d_gene: NA
abundance: few

CDR3nt: TGCGCCAGCAGCCAAGACGTGGGCGGGGAGCTGTTTTTT
CDR3aa: CASSQDVGGELFF
v_gene: TRBV4-3
j_gene: TRBJ2-2
d_gene: NA
abundance: NA

CDR3nt: TGTGCCAGCAGCTTAGGGGGTCCCGGGACAGGGTACGGGAACTATGGCTACACCTTC
CDR3aa: CASSLGGPGTGYGNYGYTF
v_gene: TRBV7-2
j_gene: TRBJ1-2
d_gene: TRBD1
abundance: NA

CDR3nt: TGTGCCAGCTCACCAGGGGAGGATCAGCCCCAGCATTTT
CDR3aa: CASSPGEDQPQHF
v_gene: TRBV18
j_gene: TRBJ1-5
d_gene: NA
abundance: NA

CDR3nt: TGTGCCAGCAGCTTTCTTTCGGGAAAAGAGACCCAGTACTTC
CDR3aa: CASSFLSGKETQYF
v_gene: TRBV7-2
j_gene: TRBJ2-5
d_gene: NA
abundance: NA

CDR3nt: TGTGCCAGTAGCGCCGACAGGTTAACTAATGAAAAACTGTTTTTT
CDR3aa: CASSADRLTNEKLFF
v_gene: TRBV19
j_gene: TRBJ1-4
d_gene: NA
abundance: NA

CDR3nt: TGCAGTGCTAGTGGCGGGGCGACCAAAAACATTCAGTACTTC
CDR3aa: CSASGGATKNIQYF
v_gene: TRBV20-1
j_gene: TRBJ2-4
d_gene: NA
abundance: NA